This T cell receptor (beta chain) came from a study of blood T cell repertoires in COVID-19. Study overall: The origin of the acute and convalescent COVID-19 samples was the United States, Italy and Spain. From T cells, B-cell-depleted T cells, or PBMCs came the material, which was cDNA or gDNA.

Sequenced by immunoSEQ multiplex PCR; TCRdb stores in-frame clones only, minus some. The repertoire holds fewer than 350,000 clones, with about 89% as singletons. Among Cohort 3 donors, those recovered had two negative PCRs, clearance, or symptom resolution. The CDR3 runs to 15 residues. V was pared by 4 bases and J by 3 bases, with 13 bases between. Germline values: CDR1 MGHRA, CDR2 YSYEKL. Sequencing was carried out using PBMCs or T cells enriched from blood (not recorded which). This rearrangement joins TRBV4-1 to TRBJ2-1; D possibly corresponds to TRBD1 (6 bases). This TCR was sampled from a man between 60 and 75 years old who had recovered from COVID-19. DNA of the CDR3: TGCGCCAGCAGCCCCACAGGGACCCTCTACAATGAGCAGTTCTTC. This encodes CASSPTGTLYNEQFF.